A single sample gave rise to the 10 T cell receptor beta chains below, sequenced in a study of blood T cell repertoires in COVID-19. Produced via immunoSEQ multiplex PCR; TCRdb's table is partial and in-frame only. Here the sample spans under 150,000 clones, around 86% being singletons. Sample: PBMCs or T cells enriched from blood (not recorded which). All receptors derive from a man aged 25-45 years who had recovered from COVID-19.

This chain connects TRBV6-5 to TRBJ2-1; TRBD2 is a possible D gene (5 bases). CDR3 length: 13 amino acids. Germline V gene sequence: CDR1 MNHEY, CDR2 SVGAGI. V gave up 6 bases and J gave up 9 bases, with 15 bases separating them. The CDR3 sequence: CASRGLGWGEQFF. CDR3 DNA sequence: TGTGCCAGCAGAGGACTGGGGTGGGGTGAGCAGTTCTTC.

This clone was seen a handful of times. The chain joins TRBV15 to TRBJ2-1; a weak D match, TRBD1 (5 bases). The CDR3 has 16 residues. Germline-derived CDR1 and CDR2 are LNHNV and YYDKDF (reference sequence). V was clipped by 2 bases and J by 6 bases, with 17 bases between them. CDR3 bases: TGTGCCACCAGCAGACCTCTCCGACAGCTCTCCAATGAGCAGTTCTTC. This gives the protein CATSRPLRQLSNEQFF.

This clone was seen a few times. V usage is TRBV6-5 and J usage is TRBJ2-1; D may be TRBD2 (6 bases). The CDR3 is 15 residues long. Germline loops: CDR1 MNHEY, CDR2 SVGAGI. With 7 bases removed from V and 7 bases from J, the gap between germline ends came to 20 bases. Here the CDR3 reads CASTTGTHKGNEQFF. CDR3 DNA: TGTGCCAGCACCACCGGGACTCACAAAGGGAATGAGCAGTTCTTC.

The chain uses TRBV7-2 and TRBJ2-3; 12 bases are a match to TRBD2. This CDR3 spans 16 amino acids. Germline CDR1 reads SGHTA; CDR2 reads FQGNSA. V was pared by 3 bases and J by 1 base, with 2 bases of the junction left unmatched. The chain's CDR3 is CASSFTSGRRTDTQYF. The CDR3 coding sequence is TGTGCCAGCAGCTTCACTAGCGGGAGGCGCACAGATACGCAGTATTTT.

The rearrangement joins TRBV7-9 to TRBJ1-2; 7 nucleotides line up with TRBD1. The V and J ends lost 1 base and 0 bases, in that order; junction bases with no gene match: 5. Germline CDR1 reads SEHNR; CDR2 reads FQNEAQ (reference sequence). This CDR3 has 16 residues. The CDR3 region has the DNA TGTGCCAGCAGCTTAGGCGGACAGGAAGCTAACTATGGCTACACCTTC. This sequence encodes CASSLGGQEANYGYTF.

The chain links TRBV18 to TRBJ2-5; weak D call: TRBD1 (5 bases). Germline V gene sequence: CDR1 KGHSH, CDR2 LQKENI. The CDR3 runs to 14 residues. The V end lost 6 bases, the J end lost 1 base, and 12 bases lay between the germline ends. The CDR3, as DNA: TGTGCCAGCTCGCCTACAGGAGCCCAAGAGACCCAGTACTTC. Protein: CASSPTGAQETQYF.

This rearrangement joins TRBV6-2 or TRBV6-3 to TRBJ1-1; 9 bases are shared with TRBD1. The CDR3 is 15 residues long. Germline CDR1 is MNHEY and CDR2 is SVGEGT. V gave up 0 bases and J gave up 5 bases; unmatched junction bases: 4. The CDR3 coding sequence is TGTGCCAGCAGTTACTCGACAGGGGGGTGGACTGAAGCTTTCTTT. Its translation is CASSYSTGGWTEAFF.

The chain has TRBV29-1 and TRBJ2-3; perhaps TRBD1 as D (5 bases). This CDR3 is built from 15 residues. The ends were cut back, 7 bases at V and 1 base at J, with 18 bases in the middle. Germline V lookup: CDR1 SQVTM, CDR2 ANQGSEA. CDR3 region: CSAIVQGFGTDTQYF. The CDR3 DNA reads as TGCAGCGCCATAGTTCAGGGCTTCGGCACAGATACGCAGTATTTT.

The chain links TRBV5-1 to TRBJ1-2; 7 nucleotides line up with TRBD1. The CDR3 has 14 amino acids. Trimming cost V 0 bases and J 4 bases; bases outside gene matches: 3. CDR1 SGHRS and CDR2 YFSETQ come from the germline V gene. The chain's CDR3 is CASSLEGASYGYTF. The CDR3 DNA is TGCGCCAGCAGCTTGGAGGGGGCTAGCTATGGCTACACCTTC. Filled out from reference TRBV5-1 and TRBJ1-2, the complete variable domain reads KAGVTQTPRYLIKTRGQQVTLSCSPISGHRSVSWYQQTPGQGLQFLFEYFSETQRNKGNFPGRFSGRQFSNSRSEMNVSTLELGDSALYLCASSLEGASYGYTFGSGTRLTVV.

The chain links TRBV19 to TRBJ2-2; 8 positions match TRBD2. The CDR3 is made up of 14 amino acids. After removal of 7 bases from V and 4 bases from J, the junction contained 5 bases not matched to a gene. The germline V gene has CDR1 LNHDA and CDR2 SQIVND (reference sequence). The CDR3 reads CASIAGTSTGELFF. DNA for the CDR3: TGTGCCAGTATCGCCGGGACTAGCACCGGGGAGCTGTTTTTT.